The 6 T cell receptor beta chains presented below share a single source sample, sequenced in a study of beta chain features in type 1 diabetes. The whole isolated RNA underwent reverse transcription, so sequencing captured expressed TCRB transcripts. Data came from immunoSEQ multiplex PCR; TCRdb stores just in-frame clones and leaves some out. The sample yields 900,000 or so clones, 17% seen once. Sequencing was carried out using naive CD4+ T cells from blood. Every receptor here comes from a woman aged 18-29 years in good health.

V gene TRBV29-1 combines with J gene TRBJ2-5; D is possibly TRBD1 (6 bases). The J call is uncertain, as TRBJ2-7 better fits the DNA end. The CDR3 has 13 amino acids. In germline, CDR1 is SQVTM, CDR2 ANQGSEA. The CDR3 protein is CSVPGQRSYEQYF. The CDR3 DNA follows: TGCAGCGTCCCCGGACAGAGGAGCTACGAGCAGTACTTC.

J is TRBJ2-3 and V is TRBV4-3; TRBD2 matches at 8 bases. The CDR3 contains 17 residues. Germline loops: CDR1 LGHNA, CDR2 YSLEER. V dropped 0 bases and J dropped 2; count of bases not matched to a gene: 7. As DNA, the CDR3 is TGCGCCAGCAGCCAAGATCAACTAGCGGAGAACACAGATACGCAGTATTTT. This encodes CASSQDQLAENTDTQYF.

A few counts support this clone. The chain has TRBV14 and TRBJ2-2; TRBD2 aligns across 11 bases. CDR1 and CDR2 (germline): SGHDN, FVKESK. V gave up 8 bases and J gave up 6 bases; unmatched junction bases: 2. This CDR3 has 13 residues. In DNA, the CDR3 is TGTGCCAGCGGGGGACTAGCGGCCGGGGAGCTGTTTTTT. Encoded protein: CASGGLAAGELFF.

V is TRBV6-5 and J is TRBJ2-1; 11 bases agree with TRBD2. Germline values: CDR1 MNHEY, CDR2 SVGAGI. The CDR3 spans 15 residues. V shed 5 bases, J shed 8 bases, and the junction held 8 bases outside the gene matches. The CDR3 DNA reads TGTGCCAGCAGTCAGGGACTAGCGGTCGTGGATGAGCAGTTCTTC. It is translated as CASSQGLAVVDEQFF.

Only a few counts were recorded for this clone. The chain couples TRBV5-4 to TRBJ2-3; 8 bases match TRBD2. The CDR3 covers 16 residues. V trimming: 5 bases; J trimming: 2 bases; junction bases outside the gene matches: 10. Germline-derived CDR1 and CDR2 are SGHNT and YYREEE (reference sequence). CDR3 protein: CASSSKTSDPTDTQYF. The CDR3 bases are TGTGCCAGCAGTTCCAAGACTAGCGATCCCACAGATACGCAGTATTTT. The entire variable domain, with the rest obtained from reference TRBV5-4 and TRBJ2-3, is as follows: ETGVTQSPTHLIKTRGQQVTLRCSSQSGHNTVSWYQQALGQGPQFIFQYYREEENGRGNFPPRFSGLQFPNYSSELNVNALELDDSALYLCASSSKTSDPTDTQYFGPGTRLTVL.

The genes are TRBV7-9 and TRBJ2-7; tentatively, D is TRBD2 (6 bases). The CDR3 totals 12 residues. Germline V gives CDR1 SEHNR, CDR2 FQNEAQ (reference sequence). Trimming cost V 7 bases and J 2 bases, with 9 bases left between them. This chain's CDR3 is CASTGGAYEQYF. Written as DNA, the CDR3 is TGTGCCAGCACCGGGGGAGCCTACGAGCAGTACTTC.